Below are 23 T cell receptor beta chains sequenced from a single sample in a study of blood T cell repertoires in COVID-19. This table comes from immunoSEQ multiplex PCR, and its TCRdb copy is limited to in-frame clones, with some not included. In the table there are roughly 180,000 clones, about nine tenths of which are singletons. The material sequenced was PBMCs or T cells enriched from blood (not recorded which). The receptors here all came from a woman aged 25 to 45 who had recovered from COVID-19.

The chain recombines TRBV5-1 with TRBJ2-7, with D possibly matching TRBD2 (6 bases). The V gene lost 0 bases and the J gene lost 3 bases, with 22 bases spanning the gap. The CDR3 runs to 18 residues. The V gene's germline CDR1 is SGHRS and CDR2 YFSETQ. DNA of the CDR3: TGCGCCAGCAGCTTGGAAGTGGGGAAACGGGGAGGAGGCTACGAGCAGTACTTC. Translating gives CASSLEVGKRGGGYEQYF.

This clone was seen a few times. This chain uses TRBV5-4 with TRBJ1-1, with D perhaps TRBD1 (6 bases). The V and J ends lost 6 bases and 0 bases respectively, with 18 bases between them. The CDR3 length is 16 residues. Germline CDR1 SGHNT, CDR2 YYREEE (reference sequence). CDR3 amino acids: CASTQGQGTMNTEAFF. The CDR3 DNA sequence: TGTGCCAGCACCCAAGGGCAGGGGACTATGAACACTGAAGCTTTCTTT.

The chain uses TRBV6-6 and TRBJ1-1, with TRBD1 as a possible D gene (5 bases). The CDR3 is 16 amino acids. The V end was cut by 5 bases, the J end by 1 base, with 17 bases between. In germline, CDR1 is MNHNY, CDR2 SVGAGI (reference sequence). CDR3 in DNA: TGTGCCAGCAGTCCTTTTCAGGAGACAGAGAACACTGAAGCTTTCTTT. Translating it yields CASSPFQETENTEAFF.

The J gene is TRBJ2-1, the V gene TRBV11-3; D ambiguous. V lost 5 bases and J lost 6, with 8 bases in between. The CDR3 has 12 residues. The V gene's germline CDR1 is SGHNT and CDR2 YENEEA. CDR3 sequence reads: CASSKDSNEQFF. The CDR3 DNA is TGTGCCAGCAGCAAAGACTCCAATGAGCAGTTCTTC.

Only one count was recorded for this clone. The chain recombines TRBV7-8 with TRBJ2-7; the D gene is possibly TRBD1 (5 bases). Germline V gene sequence: CDR1 SGHVS, CDR2 FQNEAQ. This CDR3 is 12 amino acids long. V was shortened by 0 bases and J by 13 bases, with 13 bases between the two germline ends. The CDR3 sequence: CASSLARGSTYF. The CDR3 coding sequence is TGTGCCAGCAGCTTAGCAAGGGGCAGTACCTACTTC. Full variable domain (rest looked up from reference TRBV7-8 and TRBJ2-7): GAGVSQSPRYKVAKRGQDVALRCDPISGHVSLFWYQQALGQGPEFLTYFQNEAQLDKSGLPSDRFFAERPEGSVSTLKIQRTQQEDSAVYLCASSLARGSTYFGPGTRLTVT.

The chain combines TRBV9 with TRBJ1-2; a weak D match, TRBD1 (5 bases). Germline assignment: CDR1 SGDLS and CDR2 YYNGEE. The V and J ends lost 6 bases and 2 bases respectively, with 17 bases between them. The CDR3 consists of 15 residues. CDR3 protein: CASTVLPEGNYGYTF. The CDR3, as DNA: TGTGCCAGCACGGTCCTCCCGGAGGGGAACTATGGCTACACCTTC.

Here the CDR3 DNA reads TGTGCCAGTAGTATAGATCATGGCCAGGGCTTTCAAGAGACCCAGTACTTC. Amino acids: CASSIDHGQGFQETQYF. The chain has TRBV19 and TRBJ2-5; the D gene is possibly TRBD1 (5 bases). CDR3 length equals 17 residues. Germline-derived CDR1 and CDR2 are LNHDA and SQIVND (reference sequence). V was clipped by 0 bases and J by 2 bases, with 16 bases between them.

This chain uses TRBV7-9 with TRBJ2-7, with TRBD2 matching over 9 bases. Germline-derived CDR1 and CDR2 are SEHNR and FQNEAQ (reference sequence). V gave up 2 bases and J gave up 2 bases; unmatched junction bases: 4. This CDR3 is built from 15 residues. The chain's CDR3 is CASSLSPSGTYEQYF. Written as DNA, the CDR3 is TGTGCCAGCAGCTTAAGTCCTAGCGGGACCTACGAGCAGTACTTC. Full variable domain (remainder filled in from reference TRBV7-9 and TRBJ2-7): DTGVSQNPRHKITKRGQNVTFRCDPISEHNRLYWYRQTLGQGPEFLTYFQNEAQLEKSRLLSDRFSAERPKGSFSTLEIQRTEQGDSAMYLCASSLSPSGTYEQYFGPGTRLTVT.

The chain recombines TRBV30 with TRBJ1-2, with D perhaps TRBD1 (6 bases). There are 13 residues in the CDR3. Germline lookup yields CDR1 GTSNPN and CDR2 SVGIG (reference sequence). V was clipped by 2 bases and J by 8 bases, with 15 bases between them. The DNA for the CDR3 is TGTGCCTGGAGTCCAGGGGCCTCCTTCGGCTACACCTTC. Translation gives CAWSPGASFGYTF.

The rearrangement links TRBV5-1 to TRBJ1-6; maybe TRBD1 (5 bases). CDR3 length equals 14 residues. Between the trimmed V and J ends, which lost 0 bases and 7 bases, there was a span of 8 bases. In germline, CDR1 is SGHRS, CDR2 YFSETQ. The chain's CDR3 is CASSLEGQNSPLHF. In nucleotides, the CDR3 is TGCGCCAGCAGCTTGGAGGGGCAAAATTCACCCCTCCACTTT.

The V call is TRBV29-1, the J call TRBJ1-1; 7 bases match TRBD1. The CDR3 is 14 amino acids. V shed 0 bases and J 1 base; nucleotides not matched to a gene: 2. CDR1 and CDR2 (germline): SQVTM, ANQGSEA. CDR3 nucleotides: TGCAGCGTTGAAGACAGGGGGAAGAACACTGAAGCTTTCTTT. This codes for CSVEDRGKNTEAFF.

The V call is TRBV25-1, the J call TRBJ1-2; 8 bases match TRBD1. The CDR3 is 16 amino acids. The germline gives CDR1 MGHDK, CDR2 SYGVNS. Trimming cost V 2 bases and J 8 bases; bases outside gene matches: 13. The CDR3 nucleotides are TGTGCCAGCAGTGAAATCGGGACAGGATCCTTCCAGGGCTACACCTTC. This sequence encodes CASSEIGTGSFQGYTF.

The chain uses TRBV6-5 and TRBJ2-5; 8 bases are a match to TRBD1. Trimming took 2 bases from V and 4 from J; bases not matched to a gene: 6. The CDR3 has 15 residues. Germline-derived CDR1 and CDR2 are MNHEY and SVGAGI. Written as DNA, the CDR3 is TGTGCCAGCAGTTACCCGCCCACAGGGGGAGAGACCCAGTACTTC. Its protein is CASSYPPTGGETQYF.

This clone has just one count. The rearrangement joins TRBV30 to TRBJ1-2; D remains ambiguous. Looked up from germline, CDR1 is GTSNPN and CDR2 is SVGIG (reference sequence). V was pared by 1 base and J by 2 bases, with 8 bases between. The CDR3 has 13 residues. The CDR3, as DNA: TGTGCCTGGAGTGGAACACCAAACTATGGCTACACCTTC. Protein: CAWSGTPNYGYTF.

The genes are TRBV18 and TRBJ1-3; the D is unclear. The germline CDR1 and CDR2 sequences are KGHSH and LQKENI. This CDR3 region has 14 residues. Trimming removed 6 bases from V and 0 bases from J, with 9 bases in between. The CDR3 here is CASSAGDSGNTIYF. In nucleotides, the CDR3 is TGTGCCAGCTCGGCAGGTGACTCTGGAAACACCATATATTTT.

The chain has TRBV4-3 and TRBJ2-4; D is unresolved. The V gene's germline CDR1 is LGHNA and CDR2 YSLEER. V gave up 0 bases and J gave up 2 bases, with 17 bases separating them. This CDR3 comprises 18 residues. This chain's CDR3 is CASSQDSDLTQTKNIQYF. The CDR3 nucleotides read TGCGCCAGCAGCCAAGATTCGGATCTGACTCAAACCAAAAACATTCAGTACTTC.

The chain couples TRBV5-8 to TRBJ2-2; D may be TRBD2 (6 bases). Between the trimmed V and J ends, which lost 5 bases and 0 bases, there was a span of 14 bases. CDR1 and CDR2 (germline): SGHTS, YDEGEE. The CDR3 length is 16 residues. The CDR3, as DNA: TGTGCCAGCAGTTTTTTTGGAGGGCCGAACACCGGGGAGCTGTTTTTT. This encodes CASSFFGGPNTGELFF.

The genes are TRBV30 and TRBJ2-1, with 9 positions matching TRBD2. The CDR3 spans 17 residues. The germline CDR1 and CDR2 sequences are GTSNPN and SVGIG (reference sequence). Germline trimming cut 3 bases from V and 0 bases from J; bases unmatched to any gene: 9. CDR3 bases: TGTGCCTGGAGGGGTGGAAGCGGGAGGCACTCCTACAATGAGCAGTTCTTC. Its translation is CAWRGGSGRHSYNEQFF.

This sequence joins TRBV19 and TRBJ1-3; D not resolved. CDR3 length equals 17 residues. Germline CDR1 is LNHDA and CDR2 is SQIVND (reference sequence). V was pared by 4 bases and J by 0 bases, with 16 bases between. This CDR3 reads CASSTRGVQDSGNTIYF. DNA of the CDR3: TGTGCCAGTAGTACTCGGGGAGTGCAAGACTCTGGAAACACCATATATTTT.

The rearrangement links TRBV5-1 to TRBJ1-1; no reliable D call. With 8 bases removed from V and 0 bases from J, the gap between germline ends came to 14 bases. The CDR3 is 14 residues long. CDR1 is SGHRS, CDR2 YFSETQ, per germline. The CDR3 sequence: CASSVAGMNTEAFF. The CDR3 DNA reads as TGCGCCAGTTCAGTCGCGGGGATGAACACTGAAGCTTTCTTT.

The chain combines TRBV11-2 with TRBJ1-2; the match to TRBD1 covers 8 bases. The V and J ends lost 1 base and 7 bases, in that order; junction bases with no gene match: 5. The CDR3 consists of 14 residues. Germline assignment: CDR1 SGHAT and CDR2 FQNNGV. The CDR3 DNA sequence: TGTGCCAGCAGCTTAGCAGGGGGCGCGAGTGGCTACACCTTC. Protein product: CASSLAGGASGYTF. Drawing the rest from reference TRBV11-2 and TRBJ1-2, the complete variable domain is EAGVAQSPRYKIIEKRQSVAFWCNPISGHATLYWYQQILGQGPKLLIQFQNNGVVDDSQLPKDRFSAERLKGVDSTLKIQPAKLEDSAVYLCASSLAGGASGYTFGSGTRLTVV.

This sequence joins TRBV6-5 and TRBJ2-3; 11 nucleotides line up with TRBD1. Trimming at V came to 2 bases and at J to 6 bases, leaving 7 bases not matched to a gene. This CDR3 has 16 amino acids. The germline V gene encodes CDR1 MNHEY and CDR2 SVGAGI. For the CDR3, the DNA is TGTGCCAGCAGTTACAAAGGGACAGGGGGTAGGGATACGCAGTATTTT. Translated, it gives CASSYKGTGGRDTQYF.

The gene calls are TRBV9 and TRBJ2-5; tentatively, D is TRBD2 (6 bases). There are 13 residues in the CDR3. Looked up from germline, CDR1 is SGDLS and CDR2 is YYNGEE. The V gene lost 0 bases and the J gene lost 3 bases, with 6 bases spanning the gap. The CDR3 is CASSVGTKETQYF. The DNA of the CDR3 is TGTGCCAGCAGCGTAGGGACTAAAGAGACCCAGTACTTC.